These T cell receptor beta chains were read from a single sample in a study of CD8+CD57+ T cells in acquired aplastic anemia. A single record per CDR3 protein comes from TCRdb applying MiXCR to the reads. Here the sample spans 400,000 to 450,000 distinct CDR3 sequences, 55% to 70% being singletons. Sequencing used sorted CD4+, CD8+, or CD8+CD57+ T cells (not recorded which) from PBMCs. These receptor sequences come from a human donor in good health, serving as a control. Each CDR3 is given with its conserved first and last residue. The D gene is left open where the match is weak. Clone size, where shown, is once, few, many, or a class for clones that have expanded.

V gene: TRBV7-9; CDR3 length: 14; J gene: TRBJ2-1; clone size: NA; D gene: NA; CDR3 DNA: TGTGCCACCAGCCGAGATGGGACCTACAATGGGCAGTTCTTC; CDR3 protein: CATSRDGTYNGQFF
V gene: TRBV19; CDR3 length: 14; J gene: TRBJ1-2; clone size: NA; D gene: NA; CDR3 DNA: TGTGCCAGTACCACATGGGGGAATAACTATGGCTACACCTTC; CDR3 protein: CASTTWGNNYGYTF
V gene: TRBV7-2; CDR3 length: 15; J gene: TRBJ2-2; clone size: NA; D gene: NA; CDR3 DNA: TGTGCCAGCAGCCCAAGGGTCACAGGGACGAGCTATGGCTTTTTT; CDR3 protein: CASSPRVTGTSYGFF
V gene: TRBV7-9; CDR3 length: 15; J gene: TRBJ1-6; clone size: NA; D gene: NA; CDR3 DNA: TGTGCCAGCTCGACCCAGGGTGAAGGGACACCCCTCCACCACTTT; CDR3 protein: CASSTQGEGTPLHHF
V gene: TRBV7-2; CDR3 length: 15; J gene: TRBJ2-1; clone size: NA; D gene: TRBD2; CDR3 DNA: TGTGCCAGCAGCCCAGCGAGACTAGCACGAAATGAGCAGTTCTTC; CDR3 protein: CASSPARLARNEQFF
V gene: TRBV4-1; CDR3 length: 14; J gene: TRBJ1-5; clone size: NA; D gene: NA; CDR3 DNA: TGCGCCAGCAGCAGGGGATCGGGCAATCAGCCCCAGCATTTT; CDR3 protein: CASSRGSGNQPQHF
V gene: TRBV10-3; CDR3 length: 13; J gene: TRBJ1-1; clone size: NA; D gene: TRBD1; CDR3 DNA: TGTGCCATCAGTGCAGGGGGAGGCACTGGGGCTTTCTTT; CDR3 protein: CAISAGGGTGAFF
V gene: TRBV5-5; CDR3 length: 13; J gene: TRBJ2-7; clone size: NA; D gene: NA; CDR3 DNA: TGTGCCAGCAGTCACCGACACCCCTACGAGCAGTACTTC; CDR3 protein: CASSHRHPYEQYF
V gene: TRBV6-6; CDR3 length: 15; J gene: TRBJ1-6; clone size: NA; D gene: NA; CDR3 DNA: TGTGCCAGCAGTGCCCGGGTCGAAGGGAATTCACCCCTCCACTTT; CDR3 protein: CASSARVEGNSPLHF
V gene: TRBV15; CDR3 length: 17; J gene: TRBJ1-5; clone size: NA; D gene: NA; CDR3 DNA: TGTGCCACCAGCAGAGACGAAGGAGAATATAGCAATCAGCCCCAGCATTTT; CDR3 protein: CATSRDEGEYSNQPQHF
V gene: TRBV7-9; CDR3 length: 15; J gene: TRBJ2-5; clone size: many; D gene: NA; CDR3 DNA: TGTGCCAGCAGCGGCAACGGGGGGCTACAAGAGACCCAGTACTTC; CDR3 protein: CASSGNGGLQETQYF
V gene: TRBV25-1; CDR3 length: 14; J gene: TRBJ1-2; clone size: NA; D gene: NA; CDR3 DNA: TGTGCCAGCAGTGATGCTGGAAGGATGTATGGCTACACCTTC; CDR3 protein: CASSDAGRMYGYTF
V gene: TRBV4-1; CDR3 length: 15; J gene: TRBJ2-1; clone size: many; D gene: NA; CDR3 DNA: TGCGCCAGCAGCCAAGATCCTAGCTCCTACAATGAGCAGTTCTTC; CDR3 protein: CASSQDPSSYNEQFF
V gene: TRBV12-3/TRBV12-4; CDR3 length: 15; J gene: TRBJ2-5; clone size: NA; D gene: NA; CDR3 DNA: TGTGCCAGCACCCAGGGAGGAGCAGGAAAAGAGACCCAGTACTTC; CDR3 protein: CASTQGGAGKETQYF
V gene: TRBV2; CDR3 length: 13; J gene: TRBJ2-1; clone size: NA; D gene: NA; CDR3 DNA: TGTGCCAGCAGCTCCAAAGGGGACAATGAGCAGTTCTTC; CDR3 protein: CASSSKGDNEQFF
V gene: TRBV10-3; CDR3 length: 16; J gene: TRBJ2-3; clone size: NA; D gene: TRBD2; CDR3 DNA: TGTGCCATCAGTGGTCGGCTAGCGGGCGTTTCCGATACGCAGTATTTT; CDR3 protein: CAISGRLAGVSDTQYF
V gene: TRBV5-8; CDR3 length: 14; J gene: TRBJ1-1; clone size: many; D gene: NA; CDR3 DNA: TGTGCCAGCAGCGCGATAGGCTCTTACACTGAAGCTTTCTTT; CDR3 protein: CASSAIGSYTEAFF
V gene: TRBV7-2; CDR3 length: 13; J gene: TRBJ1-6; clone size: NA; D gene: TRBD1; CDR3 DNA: TGTGCCTGCAGGACAGGGGGAAATTCACCCCTCCACTTT; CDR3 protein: CACRTGGNSPLHF
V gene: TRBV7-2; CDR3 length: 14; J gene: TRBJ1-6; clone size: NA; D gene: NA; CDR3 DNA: TGTGCCAGCAGCCCGAGGGGGGGACTAGCGTACAATGAGTTT; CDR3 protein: CASSPRGGLAYNEF
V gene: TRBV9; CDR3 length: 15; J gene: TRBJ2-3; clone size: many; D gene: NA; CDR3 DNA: TGTGCCAGCAGCCTTACGGTGGTACGCACAGATACGCAGTATTTT; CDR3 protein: CASSLTVVRTDTQYF
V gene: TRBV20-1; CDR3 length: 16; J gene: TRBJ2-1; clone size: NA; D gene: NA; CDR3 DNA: TGCAGTGCTAGAGTGGCGGGGTCGATTAGGAGGAATGAGCAGTTCTTC; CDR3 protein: CSARVAGSIRRNEQFF
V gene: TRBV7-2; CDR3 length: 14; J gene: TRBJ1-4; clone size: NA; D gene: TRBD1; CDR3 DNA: TGCGCCAGCAGCCAAGACAGGGATACCGAAACGGTCTCATTT; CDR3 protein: CASSQDRDTETVSF
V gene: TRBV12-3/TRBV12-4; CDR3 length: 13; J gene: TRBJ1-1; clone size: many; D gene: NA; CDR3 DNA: TGTGCCAGCAGTGCTACAAGGGGCACTGAAGCTTTCTTT; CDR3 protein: CASSATRGTEAFF
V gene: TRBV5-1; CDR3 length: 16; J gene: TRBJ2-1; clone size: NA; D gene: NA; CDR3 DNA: TGCGCCAGCAGCTACCCGTTAGCGGCGAAGATAGGTGAGCAGTTCTTC; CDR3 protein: CASSYPLAAKIGEQFF
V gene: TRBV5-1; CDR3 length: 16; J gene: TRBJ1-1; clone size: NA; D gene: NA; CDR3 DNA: TGCGCCAGCAGCTTGGGGGGCGAAGGCCCCTACACTGAAGCTTTCTTT; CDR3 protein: CASSLGGEGPYTEAFF
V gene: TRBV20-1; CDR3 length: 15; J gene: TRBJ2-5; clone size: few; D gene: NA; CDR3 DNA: TGCAGTGCTAGAAGGCCCCTCCAGGAACAAGAGACCCAGTACTTC; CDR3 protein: CSARRPLQEQETQYF
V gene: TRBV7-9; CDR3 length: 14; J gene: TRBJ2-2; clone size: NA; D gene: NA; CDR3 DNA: TGTGCCAGCAGCTATAACCCTAACACCGGGGAGCTGTTTTTT; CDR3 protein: CASSYNPNTGELFF
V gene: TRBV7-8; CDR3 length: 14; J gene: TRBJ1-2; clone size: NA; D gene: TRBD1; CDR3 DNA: TGTGCCAGCAGCTTGGTCGGACAGGCCGGGGACTTGATTTTC; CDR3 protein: CASSLVGQAGDLIF
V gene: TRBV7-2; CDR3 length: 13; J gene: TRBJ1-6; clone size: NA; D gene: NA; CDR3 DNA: TGTGCCAGCAGCTTAAACCCCCCTTCCCCTGAGCAGTTT; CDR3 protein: CASSLNPPSPEQF
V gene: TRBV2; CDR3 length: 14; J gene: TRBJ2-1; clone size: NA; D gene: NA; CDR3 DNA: TGTGCCAGCAGCCGCGAGCAGGGTATAAATGAGCAGCTCTTT; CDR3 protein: CASSREQGINEQLF
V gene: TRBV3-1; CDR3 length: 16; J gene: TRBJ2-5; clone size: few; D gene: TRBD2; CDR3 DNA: TGTGCCAGCAGTATGACTAGCGGGGGTCACCAAGAGACCCAGTACTTC; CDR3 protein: CASSMTSGGHQETQYF
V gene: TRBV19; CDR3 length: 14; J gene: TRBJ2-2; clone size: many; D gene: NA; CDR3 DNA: TGTGCCAGTATGCGTGTCGCGAACACCGGGGAGCTGTTTTTT; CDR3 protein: CASMRVANTGELFF
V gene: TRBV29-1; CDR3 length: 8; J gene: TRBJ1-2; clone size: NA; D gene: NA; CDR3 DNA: TGCAGCGCCGGGGGCTACACCTTC; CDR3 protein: CSAGGYTF
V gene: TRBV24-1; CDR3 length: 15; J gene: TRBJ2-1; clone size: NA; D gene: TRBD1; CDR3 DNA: TGTGCCACCAGTGACCGCGACAGGGTAGGTAATGAGCAGTTCTTC; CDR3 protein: CATSDRDRVGNEQFF
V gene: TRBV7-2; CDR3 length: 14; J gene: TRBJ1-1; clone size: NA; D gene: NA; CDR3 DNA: TGTGCCAGCAGCATAGCAGGGTGGAACACTGAAGCTTTCTTT; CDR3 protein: CASSIAGWNTEAFF
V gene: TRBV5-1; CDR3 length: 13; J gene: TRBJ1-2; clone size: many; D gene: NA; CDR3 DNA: TGCGCCAGCAGCTTGGCCGGAGATCATGGCTACACCTTC; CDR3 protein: CASSLAGDHGYTF
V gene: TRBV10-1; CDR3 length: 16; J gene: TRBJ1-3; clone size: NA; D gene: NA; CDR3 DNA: TGCGCCAGCAGTGGAGGGGCCGGAGGACTCCGAAACACCATATATTTT; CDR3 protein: CASSGGAGGLRNTIYF
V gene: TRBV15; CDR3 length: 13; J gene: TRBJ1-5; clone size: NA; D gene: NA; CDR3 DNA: TGTGCCACCAGCGCGGGGGGAAATCAGCCCCAGCATTTT; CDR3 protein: CATSAGGNQPQHF
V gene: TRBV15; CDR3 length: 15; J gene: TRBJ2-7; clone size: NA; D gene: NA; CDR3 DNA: TGCGCCAGCAGCTTTCCGGGACGGGGAGTAAACGCGCAGTACTTC; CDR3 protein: CASSFPGRGVNAQYF
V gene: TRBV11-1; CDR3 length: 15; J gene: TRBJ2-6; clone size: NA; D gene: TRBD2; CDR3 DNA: TGTGCCAGCAGCGTAGCGGGGGATGTGACCAGCGTCCTGACTTTC; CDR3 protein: CASSVAGDVTSVLTF
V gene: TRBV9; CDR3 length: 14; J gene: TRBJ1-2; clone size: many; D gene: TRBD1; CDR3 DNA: TGTGCCAGCAGCGGAGACAGGGGGTCCGGTGGCTACACCTTC; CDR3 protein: CASSGDRGSGGYTF
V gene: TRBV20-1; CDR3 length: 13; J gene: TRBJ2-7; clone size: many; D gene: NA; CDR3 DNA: TGCAGTGCTAGAAAGACAGGAGCCTACGAGCAGTACTTC; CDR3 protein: CSARKTGAYEQYF
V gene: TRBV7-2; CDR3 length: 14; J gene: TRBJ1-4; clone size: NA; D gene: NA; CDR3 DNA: TGTGCCAGCAGCTTAGACAGCTGGGGGGAAAAACTGTTTTTT; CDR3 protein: CASSLDSWGEKLFF
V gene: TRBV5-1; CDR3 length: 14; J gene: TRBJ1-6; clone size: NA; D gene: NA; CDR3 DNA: TGTGCCAGCAGCCCGGGTGAGGGACCGCCACCCCTCCACTTT; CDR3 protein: CASSPGEGPPPLHF
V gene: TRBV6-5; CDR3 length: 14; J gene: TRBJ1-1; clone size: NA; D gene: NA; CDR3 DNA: TGTGCCAGCAAAAGGGGACCGAATAGAGATGAAGCTTTCTTT; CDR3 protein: CASKRGPNRDEAFF
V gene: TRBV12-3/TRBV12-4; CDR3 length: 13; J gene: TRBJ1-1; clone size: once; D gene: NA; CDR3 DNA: TGTGCCAGCGGCAGAATCGGGCGGATGAAAAATTGTTTT; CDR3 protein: CASGRIGRMKNCF
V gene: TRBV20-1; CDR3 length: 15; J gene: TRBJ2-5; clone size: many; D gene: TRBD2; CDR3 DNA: TGCAGTGCTAGCTTCAGCGGGGGAGGCGGGGAGACCCAGTACTTC; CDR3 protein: CSASFSGGGGETQYF
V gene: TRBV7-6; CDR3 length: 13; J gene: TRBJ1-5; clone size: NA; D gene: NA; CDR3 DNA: TGCGCCAGCAGCTTGGGGGGAGGTCAGCCCGAGCATTTT; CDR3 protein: CASSLGGGQPEHF
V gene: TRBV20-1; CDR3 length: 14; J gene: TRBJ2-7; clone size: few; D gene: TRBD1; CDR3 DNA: TGCAGTGCTAGTCTCCCGGACAGGGACGGCGAGCAGTACTTC; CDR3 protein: CSASLPDRDGEQYF
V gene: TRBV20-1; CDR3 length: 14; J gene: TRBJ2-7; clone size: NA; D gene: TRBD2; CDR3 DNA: TGCAGTGCTCGGGACACACTAGCGGGGGCATTGCAGTACTTC; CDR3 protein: CSARDTLAGALQYF
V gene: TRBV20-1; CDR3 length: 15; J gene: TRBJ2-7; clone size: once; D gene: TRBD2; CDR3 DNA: TGCAGTGCCCGCCCCCTGGCGGGGGGGCCCCACGAGCAGTACTTC; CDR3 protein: CSARPLAGGPHEQYF
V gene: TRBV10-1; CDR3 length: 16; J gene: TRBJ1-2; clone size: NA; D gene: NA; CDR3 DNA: TGTGCCAGCAGTGGGGAGACAAGTGCCGTAGTTGGTGGCTACACCTTC; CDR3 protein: CASSGETSAVVGGYTF
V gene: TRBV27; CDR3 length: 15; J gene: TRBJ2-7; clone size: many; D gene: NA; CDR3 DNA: TGTGCCAGCAGTTTAAGCGCGGGCAGGGACTACGAGCAGTACTTC; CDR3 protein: CASSLSAGRDYEQYF
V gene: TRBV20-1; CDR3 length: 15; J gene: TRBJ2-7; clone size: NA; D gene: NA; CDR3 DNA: TGCAGTGCTAGAAGACCTTTGGGAACCACCTACGAGCAGTACTTC; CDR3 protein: CSARRPLGTTYEQYF
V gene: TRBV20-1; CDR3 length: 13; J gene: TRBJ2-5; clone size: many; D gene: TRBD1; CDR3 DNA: TGCAGTGCTAGAGAAGACAGGGCACAGACCCAGTACTTC; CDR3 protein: CSAREDRAQTQYF